One sample yielded the 10 T cell receptor beta chains listed below, sequenced in a study of cytomegalovirus exposure and HLA in healthy donors. The PCR contained 60 Vbeta and 13 Jbeta primers. Only in-frame clones appear in the TCRdb table, and some are missing; sequencing was by immunoSEQ multiplex PCR. Found here are about 120,000 clones, 63% of them singletons; the top ten hold about 9%. Source material: PBMCs. Receptors were obtained from a man in his forties in good health and CMV-seropositive.

This chain links TRBV27 with TRBJ2-1; 10 bases agree with TRBD1. The CDR3 extends over 16 amino acids. CDR1 and CDR2 from the germline V gene are MNHEY and SMNVEV (reference sequence). Trimming at V came to 6 bases and at J to 7 bases, leaving 12 bases not matched to a gene. The CDR3 spells CASSTLGQGPPNEQFF. The CDR3 bases are TGTGCCAGCAGCACTTTGGGACAGGGGCCCCCTAATGAGCAGTTCTTC.

This clone was found once. This chain connects TRBV7-3 to TRBJ1-5; the D gene is possibly TRBD1 (6 bases). V lost 5 bases and J lost 6, with 14 bases in between. There are 14 residues in the CDR3. Germline V lookup: CDR1 SGHTA, CDR2 FQGTGA. CDR3 loop: CASSPGLRGQPQHF. CDR3 DNA: TGTGCCAGCAGCCCCGGCCTCAGGGGTCAGCCCCAGCATTTT.

This clone was picked up a small number of times. This chain connects TRBV5-1 to TRBJ1-2; TRBD1 aligns across 12 bases. Germline CDR1 and CDR2: SGHRS and YFSETQ. The V segment lost 4 bases and the J segment 7 bases; nucleotides outside the gene matches: 5. The CDR3 extends over 14 amino acids. The CDR3 nucleotides read TGCGCCAGCAGCCGGCGGGACAGGGGGCTTGGCTACACCTTC. This codes for CASSRRDRGLGYTF.

The chain combines TRBV27 with TRBJ2-2, with 8 bases matching TRBD2. V trimming: 4 bases; J trimming: 5 bases; junction bases outside the gene matches: 6. The CDR3 contains 15 residues. Per germline, CDR1 MNHEY and CDR2 SMNVEV (reference sequence). The CDR3 reads CASSSLAGGTGELFF. The CDR3 DNA sequence: TGTGCCAGCAGTTCTCTGGCGGGAGGTACCGGGGAGCTGTTTTTT.

The chain couples TRBV6-5 to TRBJ1-5, with D perhaps matching TRBD1 (6 bases). The CDR3 is 13 residues long. Trimming removed 5 bases from V and 5 bases from J, with 10 bases in between. Germline CDR1 MNHEY, CDR2 SVGAGI. DNA of the CDR3: TGTGCCAGCAGTAGGGGGGGGGATCAGCCCCAGCATTTT. Its protein product is CASSRGGDQPQHF.

The chain couples TRBV19 to TRBJ1-2; 10 bases are a match to TRBD1. Germline-derived CDR1 and CDR2 are LNHDA and SQIVND (reference sequence). The CDR3 has 16 amino acids. Unmatched junction bases numbered 9, after V lost 5 bases and J lost 3 bases. The CDR3 DNA follows: TGTGCCAGTAGTGTGGACAGGGGGGAACTCTACTATGGCTACACCTTC. The encoded protein is CASSVDRGELYYGYTF.

The chain uses TRBV7-9 and TRBJ2-2; 8 bases align to TRBD1. The germline V gene has CDR1 SEHNR and CDR2 FQNEAQ (reference sequence). CDR3 length: 15 amino acids. V lost 7 bases, J lost 4 bases, and 8 bases stayed unmatched. The CDR3 DNA reads TGTGCCAGCAACCCGACAGGGGCGGGCACCGGGGAGCTGTTTTTT. This translates into CASNPTGAGTGELFF.

This clone was recorded a few times. The chain is built from TRBV27 and TRBJ2-1; 7 positions agree with TRBD2. The CDR3 loop spans 13 amino acids. The V and J ends lost 7 bases and 8 bases, in that order; junction bases with no gene match: 8. CDR1 and CDR2 (germline): MNHEY, SMNVEV (reference sequence). The chain's CDR3 is CASTRRESDEQFF. The DNA of the CDR3 is TGTGCCAGCACGCGGCGGGAGTCCGATGAGCAGTTCTTC.

The gene calls are TRBV7-8 and TRBJ1-3; TRBD1 matches at 8 bases. The V gene end was trimmed by 1 base and the J gene end by 0 bases; junction bases not matched to a gene: 5. The CDR3 covers 17 residues. The V gene's germline CDR1 is SGHVS and CDR2 FQNEAQ. The CDR3 nucleotides are TGTGCCAGCAGCTTAGTTAGACAGGGGAGCTCTGGAAACACCATATATTTT. Its translation is CASSLVRQGSSGNTIYF.

This clone was detected once. This rearrangement joins TRBV5-4 to TRBJ2-2; D is uncertain. Germline V gene data show CDR1 as SGHNT and CDR2 as YYREEE (reference sequence). CDR3 length: 12 amino acids. Trimming left V 3 bases short and J 8 bases short, with 8 bases between. This CDR3 is CASSSDSGELFF. In nucleotides, the CDR3 is TGTGCCAGCAGCTCAGATTCGGGGGAGCTGTTTTTT.